This TCR beta chain was captured by sequencing in a study of prognosis after radiotherapy for stage I lung cancer. Overall study: About 7 patients presented with squamous cell carcinoma, twelve with adenocarcinoma.

A few counts support this clonotype. Only one base separates this from a far larger clonotype, so it likely reflects a read error. From genomic DNA, TCR beta CDR3 was amplified by two-round multiplex PCR. The first PCR round targeted every TRBV and TRBJ gene with specific primers. Universal primers went into the second round of PCR. Each CDR3 protein gets one entry after TCRdb re-called the multiplex PCR reads with MiXCR. Among roughly 32,000 distinct CDR3 sequences listed, 42% were seen once. The CDR3 has 11 amino acids. The V and J ends lost 7 bases and 4 bases respectively, with 7 bases between them. The germline gives CDR1 MNHNS, CDR2 SASEGT.

This receptor was taken from a donor over 45 with non-small cell lung cancer. The V call is TRBV6-1, the J call TRBJ1-2; D unresolved. Source: PBMCs, taken before or after stereotactic body radiation therapy (not recorded which). CDR3 nucleotide sequence: TGTGCCAGCATTTTCGGCTATGGCTACACCTTC. Translation gives CASIFGYGYTF.